The clone carrying this T cell receptor (beta chain) was detected ten times or more. Its antigen is not identified. These data are taken from a study of T cell repertoires in cytomegalovirus infection. Study-level information: Both a matching HLA type and CMV infection were indicated by public TCR beta signatures. General observations from the study: HLA-C-restricted CMV clonotypes gave the most frequent clonotype in two of eight donors. Identification of carriers of CMV plus the relevant HLA was achieved through cumulative public TCR beta family frequency.

Germline trimming cut 6 bases from V and 8 bases from J; bases unmatched to any gene: 9. CDR3 length: 14 amino acids. TCRdb reprocessed the reads with MiXCR, giving one entry per CDR3 protein. The data contain roughly 640,000 distinct CDR3 sequences, approximately 24% of them singletons. The V call is TRBV12-3 or TRBV12-4, the J call TRBJ2-1; the match to TRBD1 covers 8 bases. This clonotype originated in a human donor in good health (CMV status not recorded). Some clones in this sample may be carry-over from other donors' samples. The sample consisted of CD8+ T cells from PBMCs. The CDR3 reads CASRDAGGWHEQFF. As DNA, the CDR3 is TGTGCCAGCAGGGATGCAGGGGGCTGGCATGAGCAGTTCTTC.